Presented here are 15 T cell receptor beta chains from one specimen sequenced in a study of cytomegalovirus exposure and HLA in healthy donors. With 60 Vbeta and 13 Jbeta primers, the PCR was carried out. Sequencing used immunoSEQ multiplex PCR; TCRdb keeps in-frame clones, though not all of them. The sample contains 130,000 or so clones, over 75% of which appear only once. The sequencing input was PBMCs. The receptors come from a man aged 25 to 40 in good health and CMV-seronegative.

The gene calls are TRBV19 and TRBJ2-7; 7 bases are shared with TRBD1. CDR3 length: 14 amino acids. V shed 4 bases and J 7 bases; nucleotides not matched to a gene: 10. Germline CDR1 LNHDA, CDR2 SQIVND (reference sequence). The CDR3 region is CASSSKRQGGEQYF. CDR3 in DNA: TGTGCCAGTAGTAGCAAGAGACAGGGCGGGGAGCAGTACTTC.

This clone has only one observation. This chain links TRBV14 with TRBJ1-2; D gene uncertain. V was clipped by 1 base and J by 1 base, with 7 bases between them. This CDR3 is 14 amino acids long. CDR1 is SGHDN, CDR2 FVKESK, per germline. As DNA, the CDR3 is TGTGCCAGCAGCCAAGTAGGGAGTAACTATGGCTACACCTTC. Amino acid sequence: CASSQVGSNYGYTF.

The J gene is TRBJ2-5, the V gene TRBV4-3, with D unclear. Near its end, the DNA agrees better with TRBJ2-7, so the J call may be wrong. Germline CDR1 reads LGHNA; CDR2 reads YSLEER. This CDR3 is built from 15 residues. The CDR3 protein is CASSQDTGFVYEQYF. CDR3 in DNA: TGCGCCAGCAGCCAAGACACCGGGTTTGTCTACGAGCAGTACTTC.

The CDR3: CASSRAGRMNTEAFF. Here the CDR3 DNA reads TGTGCCAGTAGCAGGGCAGGAAGAATGAACACTGAAGCTTTCTTT. The V call is TRBV19, the J call TRBJ1-1; D is possibly TRBD1 (5 bases). CDR3 size: 15 residues. Trimming removed 6 bases at V and 0 bases at J, with 14 bases between. Germline CDR1 LNHDA, CDR2 SQIVND (reference sequence).

This rearrangement joins TRBV7-2 to TRBJ2-7, with 8 bases fitting TRBD2. CDR3 length: 15 residues. The trim removed 5 bases at V and 3 bases at J, leaving 9 bases unmatched. Germline lookup yields CDR1 SGHTA and CDR2 FQGNSA. The DNA for the CDR3 is TGTGCCAGCAGCCCCACCGGGACTAGTAACTACGAGCAGTACTTC. Amino acids: CASSPTGTSNYEQYF.

This clone has more than one count but fewer than ten. The V call is TRBV7-9, the J call TRBJ1-1; D might be TRBD1 (6 bases). The CDR3 is made up of 16 amino acids. From germline, CDR1 is SEHNR and CDR2 FQNEAQ (reference sequence). Trimming cost V 3 bases and J 1 base, with 15 bases left between them. This chain's CDR3 is CASSLEAGQKNTEAFF. The DNA for the CDR3 is TGTGCCAGCAGCTTGGAGGCCGGACAGAAGAACACTGAAGCTTTCTTT. Looking up the rest from reference TRBV7-9 and TRBJ1-1 gives the full variable domain: DTGVSQNPRHKITKRGQNVTFRCDPISEHNRLYWYRQTLGQGPEFLTYFQNEAQLEKSRLLSDRFSAERPKGSFSTLEIQRTEQGDSAMYLCASSLEAGQKNTEAFFGQGTRLTVV.

The DNA of the CDR3 is TGTGCCAGCAGTTCCCTAATAGATACGCAGTATTTT. It yields the protein CASSSLIDTQYF. The chain has TRBV28 and TRBJ2-3; D is ambiguous. Trimming took 4 bases from V and 5 from J, leaving 7 bases between them. Looked up from germline, CDR1 is MDHEN and CDR2 is SYDVKM. CDR3 length: 12 residues.

The chain links TRBV5-1 to TRBJ2-3; the match to TRBD2 covers 16 bases. V was pared by 7 bases and J by 5 bases, with 10 bases of the junction left unmatched. CDR3 length equals 17 residues. Germline CDR1 reads SGHRS; CDR2 reads YFSETQ. The CDR3 sequence is CASRPGTSGGARDTQYF. DNA of the CDR3: TGCGCCAGCCGACCCGGGACTAGCGGGGGGGCACGAGATACGCAGTATTTT.

This clone was observed a few times. J is TRBJ2-7 and V is TRBV30; possibly TRBD2 for D (5 bases). In germline, CDR1 is GTSNPN, CDR2 SVGIG (reference sequence). This CDR3 has 14 residues. V was cut by 3 bases and J by 4 bases, with 16 bases left in between. CDR3 sequence: CAWSEGLKVYEQYF. In DNA, the CDR3 is TGTGCCTGGAGCGAGGGCCTAAAGGTTTACGAGCAGTACTTC.

This clone was counted ten times or more. The chain recombines TRBV19 with TRBJ1-1; D is possibly TRBD1 (6 bases). Trimming removed 5 bases from V and 0 bases from J, with 7 bases in between. The CDR3 totals 13 residues. CDR1 and CDR2 (germline): LNHDA, SQIVND (reference sequence). CDR3 bases: TGTGCCAGTAGTGACAGGCTGAACACTGAAGCTTTCTTT. Translated, it gives CASSDRLNTEAFF.

The chain has TRBV4-1 and TRBJ2-1, with TRBD2 matching over 14 bases. J was trimmed by 9 bases and V by 2 bases; bases with no gene match: 6. CDR1 MGHRA and CDR2 YSYEKL come from the germline V gene. The CDR3 sequence is 16 residues long. Here the CDR3 reads CASSQRTSGRMGEQFF. DNA for the CDR3: TGCGCCAGCAGCCAAAGGACTAGCGGGAGGATGGGTGAGCAGTTCTTC.

This clone has just one count. The gene calls are TRBV2 and TRBJ2-3; D remains unclear. Germline V gives CDR1 SNHLY, CDR2 FYNNEI. CDR3 length: 12 amino acids. The V and J ends lost 7 bases and 2 bases respectively, with 7 bases between them. CDR3 sequence (DNA): TGTGCCAGCACACAAACCACAGATACGCAGTATTTT. It translates to CASTQTTDTQYF.

J is TRBJ2-3 and V is TRBV27; 8 bases fit TRBD2. Germline CDR1 is MNHEY and CDR2 is SMNVEV (reference sequence). There are 21 residues in the CDR3. V was pared by 0 bases and J by 5 bases, with 22 bases of the junction left unmatched. The CDR3 DNA reads as TGTGCCAGCAGTTTATCGGCCCTAGTGGTGAGGAACGGGGGGGCGGGAGATACGCAGTATTTT. This encodes CASSLSALVVRNGGAGDTQYF.

This clone was seen more than once but under ten times. V and J are TRBV6-5 and TRBJ2-7, with D uncertain. Germline V lookup: CDR1 MNHEY, CDR2 SVGAGI. This CDR3 comprises 16 residues. Trimming took 0 bases from V and 0 from J, leaving 12 bases between them. This CDR3 reads CASSYSSASNSYEQYF. In nucleotides, the CDR3 is TGTGCCAGCAGTTACTCGAGTGCGTCAAACTCCTACGAGCAGTACTTC.

V and J are TRBV19 and TRBJ2-4, with TRBD1 as a possible D gene (6 bases). The V and J ends lost 3 bases and 0 bases respectively, with 18 bases between them. The length of the CDR3 is 18 residues. The germline gives CDR1 LNHDA, CDR2 SQIVND (reference sequence). The CDR3 is CASSMGNRVLIAKNIQYF. The CDR3 DNA is TGTGCCAGTAGTATGGGTAACAGGGTCTTGATAGCCAAAAACATTCAGTACTTC.